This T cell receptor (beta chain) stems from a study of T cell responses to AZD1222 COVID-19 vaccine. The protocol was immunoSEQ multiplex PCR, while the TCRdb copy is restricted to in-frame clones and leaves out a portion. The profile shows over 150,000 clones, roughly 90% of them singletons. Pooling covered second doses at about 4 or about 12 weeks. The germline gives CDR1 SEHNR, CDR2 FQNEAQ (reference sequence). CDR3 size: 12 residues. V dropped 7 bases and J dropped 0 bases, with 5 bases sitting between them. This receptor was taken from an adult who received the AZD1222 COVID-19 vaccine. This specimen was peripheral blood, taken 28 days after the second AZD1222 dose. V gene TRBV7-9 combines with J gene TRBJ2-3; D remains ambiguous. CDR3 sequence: CASTTSTDTQYF. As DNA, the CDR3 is TGTGCCAGCACCACTAGCACAGATACGCAGTATTTT.